Below, 32 T cell receptor beta chains from the same sample are listed, as sequenced in a study of shared clonotypes between healthy human individuals. Sequenced by immunoSEQ multiplex PCR; TCRdb stores in-frame clones only, minus some. This table holds fewer than 1 million clones, 90% to 98% found once. Cells designated naive CD8 were CD45RO-negative and were positively selected for CCR7, with terminally differentiated effector memory CD45RA+ cells excluded. The sample consisted of naive CD8+ T cells sorted from blood. The receptors stem from a man under 40 in good health.

The CDR3 loop reads CARGSLSSSTDTQYF. The DNA of the CDR3 is TGTGCCAGGGGCTCGCTAAGTTCTAGCACAGATACGCAGTATTTT. V and J are TRBV2 and TRBJ2-3; no reliable D call. The CDR3 runs to 15 residues. V lost 9 bases and J lost 0, with 16 bases in between. Germline CDR1 and CDR2: SNHLY and FYNNEI.

V and J are TRBV4-1 and TRBJ2-7; D might be TRBD2 (6 bases). The germline gives CDR1 MGHRA, CDR2 YSYEKL. CDR3 length equals 17 residues. Trimming took off 1 base at V and 3 bases at J, with 19 bases between the two ends. The CDR3 DNA reads as TGCGCCAGCAGCCAAGGCCCCCCTAGAGCGGGTGGCTACGAGCAGTACTTC. Translation: CASSQGPPRAGGYEQYF.

The chain uses TRBV4-1 and TRBJ2-1; 11 bases fit TRBD2. Germline V lookup: CDR1 MGHRA, CDR2 YSYEKL. With 4 bases clipped from V and 7 bases from J, the junction kept 3 bases outside the gene matches. This CDR3 region has 14 residues. The CDR3 spells CASSLRLAGNEQFF. DNA for the CDR3: TGCGCCAGCAGCCTTAGACTAGCGGGAAATGAGCAGTTCTTC.

Concerning this clone: A junction boundary mismatches the germline segment, possibly from a read error. The chain employs TRBV9 and TRBJ2-3, with D tentatively TRBD1 or TRBD2 (6 bases each). Looked up from germline, CDR1 is SGDLS and CDR2 is YYNGEE. The CDR3 length is 15 residues. The CDR3 DNA reads as TGTGCCGGCAGCCCGCGGGACATCGGCACAGATACGCAGTATTTT. Its translation: CAGSPRDIGTDTQYF.

The chain has TRBV5-1 and TRBJ1-1, with a possible D match to TRBD1 (5 bases). V was clipped by 4 bases and J by 4 bases, with 14 bases between them. In germline, CDR1 is SGHRS, CDR2 YFSETQ. The CDR3 totals 14 residues. Here the CDR3 reads CASSPMGGPTEAFF. DNA of the CDR3: TGCGCCAGCAGCCCCATGGGGGGTCCCACTGAAGCTTTCTTT.

V gene TRBV2 combines with J gene TRBJ2-7; D gene uncertain. V was clipped by 6 bases and J by 3 bases, with 15 bases between them. The CDR3 runs 14 residues. Germline CDR1 SNHLY, CDR2 FYNNEI. The CDR3 DNA reads as TGTGCCAGCAGCAGTAGTCAAACCCTCTACGAGCAGTACTTC. Protein: CASSSSQTLYEQYF.

Concerning this clone: The sample carries other DNA sequences with the same CDR3. This chain joins TRBV27 and TRBJ2-1, with D perhaps matching TRBD2 (5 bases). The CDR3 has 14 amino acids. CDR1 and CDR2 from the germline V gene are MNHEY and SMNVEV (reference sequence). V was pared by 5 bases and J by 3 bases, with 11 bases between. The CDR3 is CASSPPGVYNEQFF. CDR3 in DNA: TGTGCCAGCAGTCCCCCCGGGGTCTACAATGAGCAGTTCTTC.

This clone was detected only once. The chain links TRBV11-3 to TRBJ1-1, with D tentatively TRBD1 (6 bases). Trimming cost V 5 bases and J 11 bases, with 18 bases left between them. The CDR3 is 13 residues long. Germline CDR1 reads SGHNT; CDR2 reads YENEEA. The CDR3 reads CASSRTGLVEAFF. For the CDR3, the DNA is TGTGCCAGCAGCCGTACAGGGTTGGTGGAGGCTTTCTTT.

The CDR3 spells CASIPGLAGNTGELFF. The CDR3 region has the DNA TGTGCCAGCATCCCGGGACTAGCGGGGAACACCGGGGAGCTGTTTTTT. The gene calls are TRBV6-6 and TRBJ2-2; 12 bases agree with TRBD2. Per the germline V gene, CDR1 is MNHNY and CDR2 is SVGAGI (reference sequence). The CDR3 totals 16 residues. V shed 7 bases, J shed 1 base, and the junction held 4 bases outside the gene matches.

As for this clone: In the same sample, other DNA sequences code for this CDR3. The chain links TRBV2 to TRBJ2-7; D call uncertain. Germline CDR1 is SNHLY and CDR2 is FYNNEI. Trimming cost V 6 bases and J 4 bases, with 7 bases left between them. The CDR3 extends over 11 amino acids. The CDR3 reads CASRTAYEQYF. The CDR3 nucleotides read TGTGCCAGCAGGACGGCATACGAGCAGTACTTC.

The chain uses TRBV25-1 and TRBJ2-1; D may match TRBD1 or TRBD2 (5 bases each). Germline V gene sequence: CDR1 MGHDK, CDR2 SYGVNS. The CDR3 contains 15 residues. V lost 1 base, J lost 3 bases, and 10 bases lay in between. The CDR3 protein is CASSEWDLFYNEQFF. CDR3 nucleotide sequence: TGTGCCAGCAGTGAATGGGACCTTTTCTACAATGAGCAGTTCTTC. The whole variable domain, filled in from reference TRBV25-1 and TRBJ2-1, reads EADIYQTPRYLVIGTGKKITLECSQTMGHDKMYWYQQDPGMELHLIHYSYGVNSTEKGDLSSESTVSRIRTEHFPLTLESARPSHTSQYLCASSEWDLFYNEQFFGPGTRLTVL.

V is TRBV10-1 and J is TRBJ2-7; 7 nucleotides align to TRBD2. The CDR3 totals 16 residues. Losses at the gene ends were 0 bases for V and 2 bases for J; bases not matched to a gene: 7. CDR1 and CDR2 (germline): WNHNN, SYGVQD (reference sequence). The CDR3 nucleotides are TGCGCCAGCAGTGAGTCTCCGGCGGGAGTACCCTACGAGCAGTACTTC. Amino acids: CASSESPAGVPYEQYF.

The J gene is TRBJ2-7, the V gene TRBV6-6, with D possibly matching TRBD1 (6 bases). The germline CDR1 and CDR2 sequences are MNHNY and SVGAGI (reference sequence). The CDR3 contains 13 residues. V lost 6 bases to trimming and J lost 4 bases, with 13 bases between them. This CDR3 is CASSDRTVYEQYF. The CDR3 DNA follows: TGTGCCAGCAGCGATAGGACAGTATACGAGCAGTACTTC.

CDR3 sequence (DNA): TGTGCCAGCAGTGATGGTGGGACAGGGGCTGAAAAACTGTTTTTT. As protein: CASSDGGTGAEKLFF. V and J are TRBV2 and TRBJ1-4, with 10 bases identical to TRBD1. V lost 3 bases, J lost 7 bases, and 5 bases stayed unmatched. CDR3 size: 15 residues. Germline V lookup: CDR1 SNHLY, CDR2 FYNNEI.

The rearrangement links TRBV7-6 to TRBJ2-7; 8 bases line up with TRBD1. The CDR3 loop spans 16 amino acids. CDR1 SGHVS and CDR2 FNYEAQ come from the germline V gene. The ends lost 0 bases at V and 0 bases at J; junction bases unmatched: 4. Here the CDR3 reads CASSLALTGGSYEQYF. In DNA, the CDR3 is TGTGCCAGCAGCTTAGCGTTAACAGGGGGCTCCTACGAGCAGTACTTC.

V and J are TRBV27 and TRBJ2-1; TRBD2 matches at 11 bases. The CDR3 is 16 amino acids. CDR1 and CDR2 from the germline V gene are MNHEY and SMNVEV (reference sequence). V shed 5 bases and J 4 bases; nucleotides not matched to a gene: 7. Here the CDR3 reads CASSAILAGVYNEQFF. The CDR3 DNA sequence: TGTGCCAGCAGTGCCATACTAGCGGGAGTGTACAATGAGCAGTTCTTC.

The CDR3 DNA reads as TGTGCCAGCAGCTTAACAGGGCGGGAGGTGTACTTC. Translated: CASSLTGREVYF. This chain uses TRBV13 with TRBJ2-7; 8 bases agree with TRBD2. The CDR3 is 12 residues long. Germline CDR1 reads PRHDT; CDR2 reads FYEKMQ (reference sequence). V lost 2 bases and J lost 12; bases outside the gene matches: 6.

A single count supports this clone. The chain uses TRBV9 and TRBJ1-4; D gene ambiguous. This CDR3 contains 15 residues. V was shortened by 5 bases and J by 5 bases, with 16 bases between the two germline ends. CDR1 SGDLS and CDR2 YYNGEE come from the germline V gene. In DNA, the CDR3 is TGTGCCAGCAGAGAGCTTATGGGGAAAAATGAAAAACTGTTTTTT. This translates into CASRELMGKNEKLFF. Combining the CDR3 with reference TRBV9 and TRBJ1-4 gives the whole variable domain DSGVTQTPKHLITATGQRVTLRCSPRSGDLSVYWYQQSLDQGLQFLIQYYNGEERAKGNILERFSAQQFPDLHSELNLSSLELGDSALYFCASRELMGKNEKLFFGSGTQLSVL.

The V call is TRBV19, the J call TRBJ2-7, with 10 bases matching TRBD2. The trim removed 5 bases at V and 0 bases at J, leaving 7 bases unmatched. This CDR3 is built from 16 residues. In germline, CDR1 is LNHDA, CDR2 SQIVND (reference sequence). CDR3 loop: CASSVRGLADSYEQYF. The CDR3 DNA reads as TGTGCCAGTAGTGTGAGAGGACTAGCGGACTCCTACGAGCAGTACTTC.

About this clone: Different DNA sequences within this sample yield the same CDR3. V is TRBV9 and J is TRBJ2-7; 9 bases fit TRBD2. The length of the CDR3 is 14 residues. Per the germline V gene, CDR1 is SGDLS and CDR2 is YYNGEE. Trimming took 2 bases from V and 2 from J; bases not matched to a gene: 2. CDR3 in amino acids: CASSVSGGPYEQYF. The CDR3 nucleotides are TGTGCCAGCAGCGTTAGCGGGGGTCCCTACGAGCAGTACTTC.

The gene calls are TRBV25-1 and TRBJ2-1; 8 bases are a match to TRBD1. Germline V gene data show CDR1 as MGHDK and CDR2 as SYGVNS. The CDR3 has 15 residues. The junction had 7 bases not matched to a gene; V was cut back by 5 bases and J by 4 bases. CDR3 sequence reads: CASSQGRGLYNEQFF. In DNA, the CDR3 is TGTGCCAGCAGTCAGGGCAGGGGGCTATACAATGAGCAGTTCTTC.

This clone was seen only once. This rearrangement joins TRBV27 to TRBJ2-3; D gene ambiguous. V was pared by 2 bases and J by 2 bases, with 11 bases between. The CDR3 length is 15 residues. In germline, CDR1 is MNHEY, CDR2 SMNVEV (reference sequence). This CDR3 is CASSLLRPNTDTQYF. The CDR3 nucleotides are TGTGCCAGCAGTTTACTTCGGCCAAACACAGATACGCAGTATTTT.

The chain combines TRBV9 with TRBJ2-5; 8 positions match TRBD2. The CDR3 has 14 amino acids. Germline values: CDR1 SGDLS, CDR2 YYNGEE. J gave up 1 base and V 4 bases, and 3 bases lay outside the gene matches. This chain's CDR3 is CASSLSGSQETQYF. Here the CDR3 DNA reads TGTGCCAGCAGCCTCAGCGGGAGCCAAGAGACCCAGTACTTC.

The rearrangement links TRBV29-1 to TRBJ1-2, with D perhaps TRBD1 (6 bases). With 1 base removed from V and 7 bases from J, the gap between germline ends came to 16 bases. In germline, CDR1 is SQVTM, CDR2 ANQGSEA. This CDR3 spans 14 amino acids. CDR3 bases: TGCAGCGTTGAAGCTCGGGGGCTACTGAGTGGCTACACCTTC. It encodes CSVEARGLLSGYTF. Together with reference TRBV29-1 and TRBJ1-2, the CDR3 gives the full variable domain: SAVISQKPSRDICQRGTSLTIQCQVDSQVTMMFWYRQQPGQSLTLIATANQGSEATYESGFVIDKFPISRPNLTFSTLTVSNMSPEDSSIYLCSVEARGLLSGYTFGSGTRLTVV.

The J gene is TRBJ1-1, the V gene TRBV5-1; D not resolved. Germline V gene data show CDR1 as SGHRS and CDR2 as YFSETQ. The CDR3 has 13 residues. V dropped 4 bases and J dropped 2 bases, with 9 bases sitting between them. DNA for the CDR3: TGCGCCAGCAGCCGCGACACTAACACTGAAGCTTTCTTT. Translated: CASSRDTNTEAFF.

J is TRBJ2-1 and V is TRBV5-1; D is unresolved. The CDR3 consists of 15 residues. Between the trimmed V and J ends, which lost 0 bases and 7 bases, there was a span of 14 bases. Germline CDR1 is SGHRS and CDR2 is YFSETQ. The CDR3 DNA follows: TGCGCCAGCAGCTTGGGGCAGGCGATCGGGAATGAGCAGTTCTTC. Translation gives CASSLGQAIGNEQFF. Based on the CDR3 plus reference TRBV5-1 and TRBJ2-1, the full variable domain is KAGVTQTPRYLIKTRGQQVTLSCSPISGHRSVSWYQQTPGQGLQFLFEYFSETQRNKGNFPGRFSGRQFSNSRSEMNVSTLELGDSALYLCASSLGQAIGNEQFFGPGTRLTVL.

This chain uses TRBV27 with TRBJ1-5; 12 positions match TRBD1. CDR3 size: 17 residues. Germline CDR1 is MNHEY and CDR2 is SMNVEV (reference sequence). V shed 2 bases, J shed 7 bases, and the junction held 9 bases outside the gene matches. This CDR3 reads CASSLLPGQGAGQPQHF. CDR3 DNA: TGTGCCAGCAGTTTACTCCCGGGACAGGGGGCCGGGCAGCCCCAGCATTTT.

In nucleotides, the CDR3 is TGTGCCAGCAGCCCCCTGGCGGGAGGGCCCGAGCAGTACTTC. Protein: CASSPLAGGPEQYF. The V call is TRBV7-2, the J call TRBJ2-7; 9 positions agree with TRBD2. The CDR3 is made up of 14 amino acids. J was trimmed by 6 bases and V by 5 bases; bases with no gene match: 8. Germline CDR1 is SGHTA and CDR2 is FQGNSA.

The sample holds one count of this clone. The chain couples TRBV6-8 to TRBJ2-7; 7 bases line up with TRBD1. The length of the CDR3 is 15 residues. CDR1 and CDR2 (germline): MNHGY, SAAAGT. Trimming removed 5 bases from V and 0 bases from J; junction bases left unmatched: 7. CDR3 sequence: CASSPRTGTSYEQYF. For the CDR3, the DNA is TGTGCCAGCAGTCCCAGGACAGGAACCTCCTACGAGCAGTACTTC.

The CDR3 here is CASSLPGQGATGELFF. The CDR3 region has the DNA TGTGCCAGCAGCTTACCGGGACAGGGGGCTACCGGGGAGCTGTTTTTT. The gene calls are TRBV7-9 and TRBJ2-2; 12 bases fit TRBD1. J was trimmed by 5 bases and V by 2 bases; bases with no gene match: 3. CDR1 is SEHNR and CDR2 is FQNEAQ in the germline V gene (reference sequence). The CDR3 consists of 16 residues. Together with reference TRBV7-9 and TRBJ2-2, the CDR3 gives the full variable domain: DTGVSQNPRHKITKRGQNVTFRCDPISEHNRLYWYRQTLGQGPEFLTYFQNEAQLEKSRLLSDRFSAERPKGSFSTLEIQRTEQGDSAMYLCASSLPGQGATGELFFGEGSRLTVL.

The chain employs TRBV28 and TRBJ2-2; no firm D call. The CDR3 is made up of 12 amino acids. In germline, CDR1 is MDHEN, CDR2 SYDVKM. Trimming shortened V by 8 bases and J by 2 bases, and 6 bases separated the two germline ends. The CDR3 sequence: CASGINTGELFF. CDR3 nucleotides: TGTGCCAGCGGTATTAACACCGGGGAGCTGTTTTTT.

The CDR3 reads CASSISPGDYEQYF. In nucleotides, the CDR3 is TGTGCCAGTAGTATTTCACCGGGCGACTACGAGCAGTACTTC. This chain joins TRBV19 and TRBJ2-7; D is undetermined. The CDR3 spans 14 residues. Trimming removed 3 bases at V and 3 bases at J, with 12 bases between. Germline V gives CDR1 LNHDA, CDR2 SQIVND (reference sequence).